This T cell receptor beta chain was retrieved from a study of blood T cells in healthy people across ages. Sample-barcoded 5' priming and a J-beta primer mix drove a second PCR of about 7 to 11 cycles. TCRdb used MiXCR to reprocess the 5' RACE reads, holding one entry per CDR3 protein. The table includes hundreds of thousands of distinct CDR3 sequences, roughly 53% detected once. The V segment lost 4 bases and the J segment 2 bases; nucleotides outside the gene matches: 11. The CDR3 consists of 19 residues. The germline V gene has CDR1 KGHSH and CDR2 LQKENI. Sequencing was done on a sample of blood. The chain carries TRBV18 and TRBJ2-5; 15 bases fit TRBD2. The origin of this receptor is a man aged 55 to 70 in good health. CDR3 bases: TGTGCCAGCTCACAGGGGACTAGCGGGGGGCGCACGCCTCAAGAGACCCAGTACTTC. This codes for CASSQGTSGGRTPQETQYF. Variable domain in full (rest from reference TRBV18 and TRBJ2-5): NAGVMQNPRHLVRRRGQEARLRCSPMKGHSHVYWYRQLPEEGLKFMVYLQKENIIDESGMPKERFSAEFPKEGPSILRIQQVVRGDSAAYFCASSQGTSGGRTPQETQYFGPGTRLLVL.